The T cell receptor (beta chain) under discussion was sequenced for a study of T cells in Graves' hyperthyroidism and ophthalmopathy. V lost 4 bases, J lost 2 bases, and 9 bases lay in between. The CDR3 totals 14 residues. Germline CDR1 and CDR2: LGHNA and YSLEER. Amplification of TCR beta CDR3 regions was performed using RNA transcripts as template. HTBI primers drove first-round RT-PCR of the TCR CDR3. Via MiXCR, TCRdb re-called the multiplex PCR reads, giving one row per CDR3 protein. The sample carries roughly 710,000 distinct CDR3 sequences, around 40% recorded once. The gene calls are TRBV4-3 and TRBJ1-5; possibly TRBD1 for D (5 bases). Source material: blood. The TCR was taken from a woman aged 40-49 years with Graves' hyperthyroidism. The CDR3 DNA follows: TGCGCCAGCAGCCCCGAAGGGGGCAATCAGCCCCAGCATTTT. It encodes CASSPEGGNQPQHF.